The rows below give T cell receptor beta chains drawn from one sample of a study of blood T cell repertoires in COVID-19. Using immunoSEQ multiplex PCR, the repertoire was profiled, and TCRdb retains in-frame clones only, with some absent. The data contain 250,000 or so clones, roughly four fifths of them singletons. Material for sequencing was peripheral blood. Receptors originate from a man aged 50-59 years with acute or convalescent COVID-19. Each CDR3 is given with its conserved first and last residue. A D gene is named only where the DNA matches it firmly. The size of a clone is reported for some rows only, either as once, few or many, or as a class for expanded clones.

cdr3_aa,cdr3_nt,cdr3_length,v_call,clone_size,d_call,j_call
CASEGGQTLNTGELFF,TGTGCCAGTGAAGGGGGACAAACATTAAACACCGGGGAGCTGTTTTTT,16,TRBV19,.,.,TRBJ2-2
CASPSPGANTIYF,TGTGCCAGCCCCTCCCCAGGGGCGAACACCATATATTTT,13,TRBV6-5,.,.,TRBJ1-3
CASSYFGTGESNEKLFF,TGTGCCAGCAGTTACTTTGGGACAGGGGAGTCTAATGAAAAACTGTTTTTT,17,TRBV6-2/TRBV6-3,few,TRBD1,TRBJ1-4
CASSLDRFGYNEQFF,TGTGCCAGCAGCTTAGATAGGTTCGGGTACAATGAGCAGTTCTTC,15,TRBV7-3,.,.,TRBJ2-1
CASSVSSEAFF,TGTGCCAGTAGTGTCTCCAGTGAAGCTTTCTTT,11,TRBV19,few,.,TRBJ1-1
CASSVSPRSGLSSYNEQFF,TGTGCCAGCAGCGTCTCCCCTAGAAGCGGGTTGAGCTCCTACAATGAGCAGTTCTTC,19,TRBV9,.,.,TRBJ2-1
CASSVSGGVAGNTIYF,TGTGCCAGCAGCGTAAGCGGAGGGGTCGCCGGAAACACCATATATTTT,16,TRBV9,.,.,TRBJ1-3
CASSWDRGLTEAFF,TGTGCCAGCAGCTGGGACAGGGGTCTCACTGAAGCTTTCTTT,14,TRBV13,.,TRBD1,TRBJ1-1
CASQGGGSGNQPQHF,TGTGCCAGCCAAGGAGGAGGGAGCGGCAATCAGCCCCAGCATTTT,15,TRBV2,.,.,TRBJ1-5
CASSQDFGQGGTQYF,TGTGCCAGCAGCCAAGACTTTGGGCAGGGAGGGACCCAGTACTTC,15,TRBV3-1/TRBV3-2,.,.,TRBJ2-5
CASSLDERFAEAFF,TGTGCCAGCAGCTTAGACGAGCGGTTCGCTGAAGCTTTCTTT,14,TRBV7-2,few,.,TRBJ1-1
CASGSTGLGYEQYF,TGTGCCAGCGGGTCGACAGGGCTCGGGTACGAGCAGTACTTC,14,TRBV28,.,TRBD1,TRBJ2-7
CASTRSSYEQYF,TGTGCCAGCACTAGGAGCTCCTATGAGCAGTACTTC,12,TRBV7-9,.,.,TRBJ2-7
CASRAGQPYEQYF,TGTGCCAGCAGGGCGGGACAGCCGTACGAGCAGTACTTC,13,TRBV6-5,.,.,TRBJ2-7
CASSPLEVDYTQYF,TGTGCCAGCTCACCACTAGAGGTGGATTATACGCAGTATTTT,14,TRBV18,.,.,TRBJ2-3
CASSLSVARGQNYGYTF,TGTGCCAGCAGCTTAAGTGTCGCGCGCGGACAGAACTATGGCTACACCTTC,17,TRBV7-2,.,.,TRBJ1-2
CASSLLPGSEGSQHF,TGTGCCAGCAGTTTATTACCGGGGAGTGAAGGGTCCCAGCATTTT,15,TRBV28,.,.,TRBJ1-5
CASSQGLAGLEQFF,TGTGCCAGCAGCCAAGGACTAGCGGGACTTGAGCAGTTCTTC,14,TRBV3-1/TRBV3-2,.,TRBD2,TRBJ2-1
CASSFGQGGNTIYF,TGTGCCAGCAGCTTCGGACAGGGAGGAAACACCATATATTTT,14,TRBV7-9,once,TRBD1,TRBJ1-3
CASSHGQGGETQYF,TGTGCCAGCAGTCACGGACAGGGGGGGGAGACCCAGTACTTC,14,TRBV6-6,.,TRBD1,TRBJ2-5
CASSFRTTPGNEQFF,TGTGCCAGCAGTTTTCGGACTACGCCGGGCAATGAGCAGTTCTTC,15,TRBV6-5,.,.,TRBJ2-1
CASSFDRGDRDRTGANVLTF,TGTGCCAGCAGCTTCGATAGGGGCGACAGGGATCGGACTGGGGCCAACGTCCTGACTTTC,20,TRBV7-6,once,TRBD1,TRBJ2-6
CASSLEASRLNYGYTF,TGTGCCAGCAGTTTAGAAGCTTCCAGGCTTAACTATGGCTACACCTTC,16,TRBV27,.,.,TRBJ1-2
CASSSHGTPYEQYF,TGTGCCAGCAGTTCACATGGGACACCCTACGAGCAGTACTTC,14,TRBV27,.,.,TRBJ2-7
CASSKIPRREKEQFF,TGTGCCAGCAGCAAAATTCCGAGGAGGGAGAAGGAGCAGTTCTTC,15,TRBV21-1,.,.,TRBJ2-1
CASSPKGQMNTGELFF,TGTGCCAGCAGCCCTAAGGGACAGATGAACACCGGGGAGCTGTTTTTT,16,TRBV11-2,.,TRBD1,TRBJ2-2
CASSPDRGLKKEQFF,TGTGCCAGCAGTCCAGACAGGGGGCTAAAGAAGGAGCAGTTCTTC,15,TRBV28,few,TRBD1,TRBJ2-1
CASSRGGPNEQFF,TGTGCCAGCAGCCGAGGAGGGCCGAATGAGCAGTTCTTC,13,TRBV11-2,.,.,TRBJ2-1
CASSLPVVVPYEQYF,TGTGCCAGCAGCTTACCGGTTGTGGTCCCCTACGAGCAGTACTTC,15,TRBV5-8,.,.,TRBJ2-7
CASSSPGQGPKYPYEQYF,TGTGCCAGCAGTTCACCGGGACAGGGGCCAAAATACCCCTACGAGCAGTACTTC,18,TRBV27,once,TRBD1,TRBJ2-7
CASRGLALNTGELFF,TGTGCCAGCAGGGGACTAGCTCTGAACACCGGGGAGCTGTTTTTT,15,TRBV25-1,.,TRBD2,TRBJ2-2